This entry is about one T cell receptor (beta chain). What it binds is not known. The CDR3 length is 11 residues. V was shortened by 7 bases and J by 8 bases, with 11 bases between the two germline ends. Germline assignment: CDR1 MDHEN and CDR2 SYDVKM. The PCR employed 60 Vbeta primers together with 13 Jbeta primers. Assay: immunoSEQ multiplex PCR; the TCRdb copy retains only in-frame clones and omits some. The profile shows 250,000 or so clones, 80% to 95% of them singletons. The sample comes from a study of cytomegalovirus exposure and HLA in healthy donors. The wider study: Early released data had 65 million to 100 million unique TCRs, all coming from HLA-typed donors. Whole-study findings and limits: As a later analysis revealed, the rate of TCR association differed by HLA locus, with DRB1 most and HLA-C fewest.

The source material was PBMCs. The genes are TRBV28 and TRBJ1-2; D is perhaps TRBD1 (5 bases). This receptor was identified in a girl aged 2-10 years in good health and CMV-seronegative. CDR3 sequence: CASMGGKGYTF. CDR3 bases: TGTGCCAGCATGGGGGGAAAGGGCTACACCTTC.